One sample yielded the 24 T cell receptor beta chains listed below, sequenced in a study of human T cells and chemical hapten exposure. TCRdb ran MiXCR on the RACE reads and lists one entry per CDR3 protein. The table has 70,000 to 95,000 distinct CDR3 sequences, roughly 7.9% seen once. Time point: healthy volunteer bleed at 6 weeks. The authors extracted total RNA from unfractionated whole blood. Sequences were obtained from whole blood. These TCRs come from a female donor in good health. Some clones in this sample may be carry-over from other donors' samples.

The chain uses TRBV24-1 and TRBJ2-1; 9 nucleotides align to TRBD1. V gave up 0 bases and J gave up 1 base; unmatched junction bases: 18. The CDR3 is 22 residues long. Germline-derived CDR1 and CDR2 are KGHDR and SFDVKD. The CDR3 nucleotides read TGTGCCACCAGTGATTTGATAACCCGGGACAGGGAGGGCTCAGGATCCTACAATGAGCAGTTCTTC. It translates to CATSDLITRDREGSGSYNEQFF.

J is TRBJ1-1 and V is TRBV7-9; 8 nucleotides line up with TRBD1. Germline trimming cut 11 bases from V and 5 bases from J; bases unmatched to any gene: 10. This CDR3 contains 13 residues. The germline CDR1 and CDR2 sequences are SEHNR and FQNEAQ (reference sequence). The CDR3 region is CARQDREGTEAFF. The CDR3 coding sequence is TGTGCCCGTCAGGACAGGGAAGGGACTGAAGCTTTCTTT.

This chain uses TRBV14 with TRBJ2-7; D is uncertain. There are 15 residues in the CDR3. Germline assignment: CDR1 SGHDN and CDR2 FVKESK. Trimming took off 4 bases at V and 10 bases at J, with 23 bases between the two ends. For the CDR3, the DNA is TGTGCCAGCAGCCTCCTCTCCGTCCCCCAGGCCCCCCAGTACTTC. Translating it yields CASSLLSVPQAPQYF.

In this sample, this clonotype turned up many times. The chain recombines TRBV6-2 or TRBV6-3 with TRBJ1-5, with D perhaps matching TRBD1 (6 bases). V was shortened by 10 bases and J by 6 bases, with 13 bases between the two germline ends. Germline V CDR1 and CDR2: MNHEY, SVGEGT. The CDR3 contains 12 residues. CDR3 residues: CATNRDTQPQHF. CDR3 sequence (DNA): TGTGCCACCAATAGGGACACTCAGCCCCAGCATTTT.

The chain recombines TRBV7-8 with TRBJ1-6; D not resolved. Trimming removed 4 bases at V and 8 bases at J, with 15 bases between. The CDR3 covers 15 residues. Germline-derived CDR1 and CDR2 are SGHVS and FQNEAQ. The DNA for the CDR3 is TGTGCCAGCAGCTGGACGGATAATGTGGATTCACCCCTCCACTTT. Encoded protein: CASSWTDNVDSPLHF.

The CDR3 region has the DNA TGTGCCAGCAGTTCCTTACAGGGGCTCTCCTACAATGAGCAGTTCTTC. Amino acid sequence: CASSSLQGLSYNEQFF. The chain is built from TRBV27 and TRBJ2-1; 7 positions agree with TRBD1. The CDR3 covers 16 residues. Trimming took 4 bases from V and 0 from J; bases not matched to a gene: 6. CDR1 and CDR2 (germline): MNHEY, SMNVEV (reference sequence).

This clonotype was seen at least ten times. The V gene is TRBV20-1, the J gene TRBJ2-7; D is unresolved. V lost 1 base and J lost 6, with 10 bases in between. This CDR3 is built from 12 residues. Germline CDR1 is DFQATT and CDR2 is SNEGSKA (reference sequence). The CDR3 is CSARGGVPEQYF. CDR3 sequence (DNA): TGCAGTGCTAGAGGAGGAGTTCCCGAGCAGTACTTC.

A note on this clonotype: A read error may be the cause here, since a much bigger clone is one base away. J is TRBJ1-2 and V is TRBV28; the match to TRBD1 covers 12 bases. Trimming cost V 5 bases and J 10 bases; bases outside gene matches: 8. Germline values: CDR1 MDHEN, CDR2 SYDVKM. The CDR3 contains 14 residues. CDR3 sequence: CASSTAGTGGVYTF. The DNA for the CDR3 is TGTGCCAGCAGTACCGCCGGGACAGGGGGCGTCTACACCTTC.

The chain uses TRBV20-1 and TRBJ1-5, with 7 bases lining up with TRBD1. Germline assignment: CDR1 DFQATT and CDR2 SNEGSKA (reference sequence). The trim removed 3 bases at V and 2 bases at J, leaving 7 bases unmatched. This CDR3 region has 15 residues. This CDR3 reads CSARRGGTGNQPQHF. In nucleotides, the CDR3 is TGCAGTGCTAGGAGAGGGGGCACGGGCAATCAGCCCCAGCATTTT.

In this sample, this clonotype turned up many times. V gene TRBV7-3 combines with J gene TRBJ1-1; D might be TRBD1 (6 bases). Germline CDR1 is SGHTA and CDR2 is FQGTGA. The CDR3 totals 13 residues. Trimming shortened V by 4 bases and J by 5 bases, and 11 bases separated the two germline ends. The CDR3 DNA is TGTGCCAGCAGCTCCTACAGGGAAACTGAAGCTTTCTTT. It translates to CASSSYRETEAFF.

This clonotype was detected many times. This CDR3 is CASSQETGVGYTF. DNA for the CDR3: TGTGCCAGCAGCCAAGAGACAGGGGTCGGCTACACCTTC. The chain uses TRBV4-2 and TRBJ1-2; 8 bases align to TRBD1. CDR1 and CDR2 from the germline V gene are LGHNA and YNFKEQ. V shed 0 bases, J shed 8 bases, and the junction held 2 bases outside the gene matches. This CDR3 is 13 amino acids long.

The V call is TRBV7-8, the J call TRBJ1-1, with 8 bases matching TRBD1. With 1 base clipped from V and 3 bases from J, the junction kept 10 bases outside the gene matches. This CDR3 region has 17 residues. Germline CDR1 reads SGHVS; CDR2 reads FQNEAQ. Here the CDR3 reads CASSLVGSGTGDTEAFF. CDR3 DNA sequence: TGTGCCAGCAGCTTAGTCGGGTCCGGGACAGGAGACACTGAAGCTTTCTTT.

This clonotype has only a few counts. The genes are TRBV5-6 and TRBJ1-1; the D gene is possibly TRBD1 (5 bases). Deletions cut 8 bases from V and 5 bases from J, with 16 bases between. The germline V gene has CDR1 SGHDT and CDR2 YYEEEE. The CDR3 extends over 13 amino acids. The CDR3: CASHPRRGTEAFF. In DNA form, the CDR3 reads TGTGCCAGTCATCCCCGAAGGGGTACTGAAGCTTTCTTT.

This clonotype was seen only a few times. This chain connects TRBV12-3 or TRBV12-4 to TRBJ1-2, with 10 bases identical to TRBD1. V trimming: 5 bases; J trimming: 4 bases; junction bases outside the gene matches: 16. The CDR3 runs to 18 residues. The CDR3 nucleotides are TGTGCCAGCAGTCCCCCCGGACAGGGGGTTCGGGGGGCCTATGGCTACACCTTC. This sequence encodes CASSPPGQGVRGAYGYTF.

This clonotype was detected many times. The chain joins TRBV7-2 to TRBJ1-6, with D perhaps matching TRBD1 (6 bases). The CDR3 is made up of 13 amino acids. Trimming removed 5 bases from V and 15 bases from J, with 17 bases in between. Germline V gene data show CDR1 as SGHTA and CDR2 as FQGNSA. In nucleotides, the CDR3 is TGTGCCAGCAGCCCAGGCGGGGGGGCGGGCCTCCACTTT. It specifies CASSPGGGAGLHF.

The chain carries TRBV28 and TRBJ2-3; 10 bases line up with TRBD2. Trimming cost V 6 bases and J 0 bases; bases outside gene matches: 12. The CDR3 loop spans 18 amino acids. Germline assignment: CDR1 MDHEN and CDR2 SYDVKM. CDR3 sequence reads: CASSPLSGGGTSTDTQYF. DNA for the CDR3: TGTGCCAGCAGCCCCTTAAGCGGGGGGGGTACTAGCACAGATACGCAGTATTTT.

CDR3 nucleotides: TGTGCCAGCAGTTTATACCACAGCGTCAGCAATCAGCCCCAGCATTTT. Its protein product is CASSLYHSVSNQPQHF. The V gene is TRBV12-3 or TRBV12-4, the J gene TRBJ1-5; D gene ambiguous. The CDR3 runs to 16 residues. Trimming removed 2 bases from V and 1 base from J, with 12 bases in between.

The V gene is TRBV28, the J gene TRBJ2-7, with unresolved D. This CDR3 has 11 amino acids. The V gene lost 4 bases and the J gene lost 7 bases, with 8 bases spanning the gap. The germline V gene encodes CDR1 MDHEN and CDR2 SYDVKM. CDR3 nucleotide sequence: TGTGCCAGCAGTTGTAACCGGGAGCAGTACTTC. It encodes CASSCNREQYF. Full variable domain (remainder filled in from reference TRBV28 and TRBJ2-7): DVKVTQSSRYLVKRTGEKVFLECVQDMDHENMFWYRQDPGLGLRLIYFSYDVKMKEKGDIPEGYSVSREKKERFSLILESASTNQTSMYLCASSCNREQYFGPGTRLTVT.

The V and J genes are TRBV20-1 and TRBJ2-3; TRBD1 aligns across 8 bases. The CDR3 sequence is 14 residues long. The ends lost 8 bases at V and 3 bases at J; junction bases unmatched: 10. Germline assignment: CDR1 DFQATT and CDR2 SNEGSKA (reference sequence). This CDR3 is CSTSRTGQTDTQYF. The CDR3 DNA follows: TGCAGTACATCGCGGACAGGGCAGACAGATACGCAGTATTTT.

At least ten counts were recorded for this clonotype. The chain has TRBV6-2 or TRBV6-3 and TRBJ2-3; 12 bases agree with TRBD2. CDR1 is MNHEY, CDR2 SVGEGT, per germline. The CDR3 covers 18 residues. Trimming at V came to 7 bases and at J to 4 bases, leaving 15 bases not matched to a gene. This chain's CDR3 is CASTQLAGGISVPDTQYF. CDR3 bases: TGTGCCAGCACCCAACTAGCGGGGGGCATAAGCGTCCCAGATACGCAGTATTTT.

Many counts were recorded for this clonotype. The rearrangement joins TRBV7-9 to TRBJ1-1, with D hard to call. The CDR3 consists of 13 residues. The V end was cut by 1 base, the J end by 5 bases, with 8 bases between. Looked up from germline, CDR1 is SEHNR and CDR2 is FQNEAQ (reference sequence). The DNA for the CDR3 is TGTGCCAGCAGCTTAGTAAAGGGAACTGAAGCTTTCTTT. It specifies CASSLVKGTEAFF. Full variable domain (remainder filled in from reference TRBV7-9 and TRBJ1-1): DTGVSQNPRHKITKRGQNVTFRCDPISEHNRLYWYRQTLGQGPEFLTYFQNEAQLEKSRLLSDRFSAERPKGSFSTLEIQRTEQGDSAMYLCASSLVKGTEAFFGQGTRLTVV.

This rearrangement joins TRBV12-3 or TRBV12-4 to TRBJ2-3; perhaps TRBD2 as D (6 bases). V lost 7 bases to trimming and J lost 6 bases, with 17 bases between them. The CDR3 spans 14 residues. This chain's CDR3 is CASKFQSGRDTQYF. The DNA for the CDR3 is TGTGCCAGCAAGTTCCAATCTGGGAGGGATACGCAGTATTTT.

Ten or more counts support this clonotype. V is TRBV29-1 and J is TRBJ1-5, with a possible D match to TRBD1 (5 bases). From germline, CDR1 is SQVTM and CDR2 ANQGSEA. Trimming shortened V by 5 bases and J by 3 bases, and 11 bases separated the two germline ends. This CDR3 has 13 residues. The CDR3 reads CSVSGSVNQPQHF. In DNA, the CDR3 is TGCAGCGTTTCAGGGTCAGTCAATCAGCCCCAGCATTTT.

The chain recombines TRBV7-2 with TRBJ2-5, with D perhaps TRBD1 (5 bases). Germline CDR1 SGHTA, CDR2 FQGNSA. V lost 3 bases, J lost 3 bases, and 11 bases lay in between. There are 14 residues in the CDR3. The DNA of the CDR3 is TGTGCCAGCAGCTTGAGGCAGGGTGAAGAGACCCAGTACTTC. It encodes CASSLRQGEETQYF.